These 27 T cell receptor beta chains were all obtained from the same sample, sequenced in a study of T cells in Graves' hyperthyroidism and ophthalmopathy. RNA transcripts yielded amplified TCR beta CDR3 regions. A set of HTBI primers served as the primers for a first-round RT-PCR of the TCR CDR3. Each CDR3 protein gets one entry after TCRdb re-called the multiplex PCR reads with MiXCR. The table has 490,000 or so distinct CDR3 sequences, 46% seen once. The sample was peripheral blood or thyroid tissue (not recorded which). The receptors stem from an adult woman with Graves' disease, either hyperthyroidism or ophthalmopathy (not recorded which).

In this sample, this clonotype turned up many times. A read error is likely, as this CDR3 ends without the conserved phenylalanine or tryptophan. Because the CDR3's place on the DNA is in doubt, the DNA is left out and the CDR3 is given as listed by TCRdb. The chain carries TRBV29-1 and TRBJ2-7; the table gives TRBD2 as D, unverified against the DNA. The length of the CDR3 is 8 amino acids, counting both ends. Germline V gives CDR1 SQVTM, CDR2 ANQGSEA. The CDR3 loop is CSAGGLAG.

The sample holds many counts of this clonotype. The V call is TRBV20-1, the J call TRBJ2-7; 8 bases line up with TRBD2. Trimming took 4 bases from V and 0 from J; bases not matched to a gene: 2. Germline values: CDR1 DFQATT, CDR2 SNEGSKA (reference sequence). The CDR3 length is 13 residues. CDR3: CSAIAGSSYEQYF. The CDR3 DNA reads as TGCAGTGCTATAGCGGGAAGCTCCTACGAGCAGTACTTC.

This clonotype came up many times. The chain has TRBV7-8 and TRBJ2-7, with TRBD2 as a possible D gene (7 bases). V was pared by 0 bases and J by 4 bases, with 13 bases between. Germline V gives CDR1 SGHVS, CDR2 FQNEAQ. The CDR3 extends over 15 amino acids. CDR3 in amino acids: CASSLAGGVGYEQYF. As DNA, the CDR3 is TGTGCCAGCAGCTTAGCAGGGGGGGTCGGATACGAGCAGTACTTC.

The chain uses TRBV12-3 or TRBV12-4 and TRBJ2-5, with TRBD1 identical over 8 bases. V gave up 5 bases and J gave up 5 bases; unmatched junction bases: 13. The CDR3 is 16 residues long. The CDR3 region has the DNA TGTGCCAGCAGTGACCCCGAGACAGGGGCTGAGGAGACCCAGTACTTC. Its protein is CASSDPETGAEETQYF.

This clonotype was recorded a few times. The rearrangement uses TRBV20-1 and TRBJ1-6; D is unclear. CDR3 length: 12 amino acids. V lost 0 bases and J lost 13, with 10 bases in between. In germline, CDR1 is DFQATT, CDR2 SNEGSKA (reference sequence). The CDR3 spells CSARDRLWPLHF. The CDR3, as DNA: TGCAGTGCTAGAGATCGTTTGTGGCCCCTCCACTTT.

The chain recombines TRBV19 with TRBJ1-2; 8 nucleotides agree with TRBD1. The length of the CDR3 is 13 residues. After removal of 10 bases from V and 8 bases from J, the junction contained 12 bases not matched to a gene. Germline CDR1 and CDR2: LNHDA and SQIVND (reference sequence). The CDR3 region has the DNA TGTGCCACCGACCCGGGGACAGGTTACGGCTACACCTTC. Translating it yields CATDPGTGYGYTF.

This clonotype appeared many times. This chain uses TRBV20-1 with TRBJ1-3; the D is unclear. This CDR3 has 14 residues. Looked up from germline, CDR1 is DFQATT and CDR2 is SNEGSKA (reference sequence). The V end was cut by 4 bases, the J end by 2 bases, with 12 bases between. DNA of the CDR3: TGCAGTGCTACCTATCCGGGAACTGGAAACACCATATATTTT. It encodes CSATYPGTGNTIYF.

This clonotype appeared a single time. The V call is TRBV10-3, the J call TRBJ1-1; possibly TRBD1 for D (6 bases). V lost 6 bases, J lost 0 bases, and 17 bases lay in between. Per germline, CDR1 ENHRY and CDR2 SYGVKD. The CDR3 spans 16 residues. CDR3 region: CAIRPVGGDMNTEAFF. The CDR3 DNA follows: TGTGCCATCAGGCCAGTGGGTGGGGACATGAACACTGAAGCTTTCTTT.

The rearrangement joins TRBV10-3 to TRBJ1-2; possibly TRBD1 for D (6 bases). Germline CDR1 and CDR2: ENHRY and SYGVKD. The CDR3 extends over 13 amino acids. V was shortened by 6 bases and J by 8 bases, with 16 bases between the two germline ends. The CDR3 loop reads CAIRGGPGKGYTF. CDR3 bases: TGTGCCATCAGGGGGGGCCCAGGGAAAGGCTACACCTTC.

The sample holds a few counts of this clonotype. J is TRBJ2-7 and V is TRBV29-1, with D tentatively TRBD1 (5 bases). The CDR3 has 13 amino acids. Germline V gene lookup returns CDR1 SQVTM and CDR2 ANQGSEA. Trimming shortened V by 4 bases and J by 2 bases, and 12 bases separated the two germline ends. CDR3 in DNA: TGCAGCGTTGGGTTGTCAGGGCCCTACGAGCAGTACTTC. This encodes CSVGLSGPYEQYF.

This clonotype showed up many times. The V and J genes are TRBV19 and TRBJ2-7; 9 bases match TRBD2. The CDR3 loop spans 16 amino acids. Trimming at V came to 0 bases and at J to 3 bases, leaving 6 bases not matched to a gene. Germline V lookup: CDR1 LNHDA, CDR2 SQIVND (reference sequence). The CDR3 here is CASSIDVAGAIYEQYF. In nucleotides, the CDR3 is TGTGCCAGTAGTATAGATGTAGCGGGAGCCATCTACGAGCAGTACTTC.

The CDR3 DNA follows: TGTGCCAGCAGTCCGCGGCCGGGCCCGCTTCTCTCCTACGAGCAGTACTTC. This codes for CASSPRPGPLLSYEQYF. The chain couples TRBV7-9 to TRBJ2-7; D gene ambiguous. V lost 6 bases and J 0 bases, leaving 21 bases between the germline ends. The germline CDR1 and CDR2 sequences are SEHNR and FQNEAQ (reference sequence). The length of the CDR3 is 17 residues.

There are many counts of this clonotype. The chain recombines TRBV12-3 or TRBV12-4 with TRBJ1-1; D unresolved. Trimming took 2 bases from V and 6 from J, leaving 10 bases between them. The CDR3 extends over 13 amino acids. This CDR3 is CASSLTGVPEAFF. The CDR3 nucleotides are TGTGCCAGCAGTTTAACGGGAGTCCCTGAAGCTTTCTTT.

Worth noting for this clonotype: This CDR3 is missing its conserved last phenylalanine or tryptophan, likely due to a read error. It is unclear where the CDR3 begins or ends on the DNA, so no DNA is shown, and the CDR3 is as TCRdb lists it. The CDR3 here is CASSEVTGGNY. The genes are TRBV2 and TRBJ1-4; TRBD1, the table's D call, was not compared with the DNA. Germline loops: CDR1 SNHLY, CDR2 FYNNEI. 11 amino acids form the CDR3, both terminal residues included.

As to this clonotype: A much more abundant neighbour one base away suggests this may be a read error. The V call is TRBV20-1, the J call TRBJ1-5; TRBD1 might be the D (5 bases). This CDR3 region has 15 residues. Germline-derived CDR1 and CDR2 are DFQATT and SNEGSKA (reference sequence). CDR3 loop: CSARDAAGPYQPHHF. Written as DNA, the CDR3 is TGCAGTGCTAGAGATGCAGCAGGGCCCTATCAGCCCCATCATTTT.

V gene TRBV7-9 combines with J gene TRBJ1-4, with 8 bases matching TRBD1. Germline V gives CDR1 SEHNR, CDR2 FQNEAQ (reference sequence). The CDR3 is made up of 15 amino acids. Trimming at V came to 0 bases and at J to 8 bases, leaving 5 bases not matched to a gene. CDR3 amino acids: CASSLAGRGPEKLFF. The DNA for the CDR3 is TGTGCCAGCAGCTTAGCGGGCAGGGGGCCGGAAAAACTGTTTTTT. Variable domain in full (rest from reference TRBV7-9 and TRBJ1-4): DTGVSQNPRHKITKRGQNVTFRCDPISEHNRLYWYRQTLGQGPEFLTYFQNEAQLEKSRLLSDRFSAERPKGSFSTLEIQRTEQGDSAMYLCASSLAGRGPEKLFFGSGTQLSVL.

This clonotype was recorded at least ten times. The V call is TRBV9, the J call TRBJ1-2; 7 nucleotides line up with TRBD1. Germline CDR1 is SGDLS and CDR2 is YYNGEE. V lost 1 base, J lost 7 bases, and 4 bases stayed unmatched. CDR3 length: 13 residues. DNA for the CDR3: TGTGCCAGCAGCGTATTAGACAGGGCTGGCTACACCTTC. This translates into CASSVLDRAGYTF.

The chain links TRBV7-3 to TRBJ2-5, with 13 bases matching TRBD2. V shed 11 bases, J shed 3 bases, and the junction held 12 bases outside the gene matches. The length of the CDR3 is 16 residues. Germline lookup yields CDR1 SGHTA and CDR2 FQGTGA. CDR3: CAWSGKGLAGKETQYF. CDR3 coding DNA: TGTGCCTGGAGTGGCAAGGGACTAGCGGGAAAAGAGACCCAGTACTTC.

Many counts were recorded for this clonotype. V gene TRBV7-2 combines with J gene TRBJ2-5; 8 nucleotides line up with TRBD1. V lost 4 bases and J lost 9; bases outside the gene matches: 10. Germline-derived CDR1 and CDR2 are SGHTA and FQGNSA. The CDR3 covers 14 residues. The CDR3 region is CASSWGTGEGAQYF. In DNA form, the CDR3 reads TGTGCCAGCAGCTGGGGGACAGGCGAAGGGGCCCAGTACTTC.

The gene calls are TRBV7-2 and TRBJ1-4; D is unresolved. Trimming left V 3 bases short and J 8 bases short, with 10 bases between. The CDR3 is 13 residues long. Germline lookup yields CDR1 SGHTA and CDR2 FQGNSA. CDR3 sequence reads: CASSFDTGEKLFF. CDR3 DNA sequence: TGTGCCAGCAGCTTCGATACTGGGGAAAAACTGTTTTTT.

The table lists this clonotype with a count of one. This chain joins TRBV7-3 and TRBJ2-5, with 10 bases aligning to TRBD2. Germline V gene data show CDR1 as SGHTA and CDR2 as FQGTGA. Losses at the gene ends were 7 bases for V and 5 bases for J; bases not matched to a gene: 10. This CDR3 has 15 residues. CDR3 loop: CASTPSGSGGETQYF. The CDR3 coding sequence is TGTGCCAGCACCCCTAGCGGGAGTGGCGGGGAGACCCAGTACTTC.

This chain uses TRBV29-1 with TRBJ2-7; TRBD1 matches 8 bases. CDR3 length equals 15 residues. Trimming removed 8 bases from V and 2 bases from J; junction bases left unmatched: 14. Germline assignment: CDR1 SQVTM and CDR2 ANQGSEA. The CDR3 here is CSLGDRGDPPYEQYF. The CDR3 DNA sequence: TGCAGCTTAGGAGACAGGGGTGACCCCCCCTACGAGCAGTACTTC.

This clonotype was seen repeatedly, ten times or more. The rearrangement uses TRBV7-9 and TRBJ2-1; D uncertain. V gave up 5 bases and J gave up 7 bases, with 9 bases separating them. Per germline, CDR1 SEHNR and CDR2 FQNEAQ (reference sequence). The CDR3 is 12 residues long. The CDR3 loop is CASSRTRNEQFF. The CDR3 DNA follows: TGTGCCAGCAGCCGCACAAGGAATGAGCAGTTCTTC.

The chain joins TRBV10-3 to TRBJ2-7; 10 bases map to TRBD2. Germline V gives CDR1 ENHRY, CDR2 SYGVKD. The junction had 7 bases not matched to a gene; V was cut back by 7 bases and J by 4 bases. The CDR3 sequence is 14 residues long. In DNA form, the CDR3 reads TGTGCCATCACCCCTAGCGGGAGTATATACGAGCAGTACTTC. Its protein product is CAITPSGSIYEQYF.

The chain combines TRBV25-1 with TRBJ1-3; D is undetermined. V was cut by 1 base and J by 0 bases, with 10 bases left in between. The germline V gene has CDR1 MGHDK and CDR2 SYGVNS. The CDR3 loop spans 16 amino acids. CDR3 DNA sequence: TGTGCCAGCAGTGAATTCGACTATAACTCTGGAAACACCATATATTTT. Translation gives CASSEFDYNSGNTIYF.

This clonotype was found a few times. This CDR3 is missing its conserved last phenylalanine or tryptophan, likely due to a read error. Because the CDR3's place on the DNA is in doubt, the DNA is left out and the CDR3 is given as listed by TCRdb. The V and J genes are TRBV10-2 and TRBJ1-1; the table's TRBD1 call for D was not verified on the DNA. Germline CDR1 WSHSY, CDR2 SAAADI. The CDR3 numbers 11 amino acids, ends counted. CDR3 region: CASSGLEGHFY.

This clonotype came up a few times. One base away lies a much larger clone, so this may be a sequencing read error. The chain links TRBV20-1 to TRBJ1-3; D remains unclear. V was trimmed by 6 bases and J by 0 bases, leaving 9 bases between them. In germline, CDR1 is DFQATT, CDR2 SNEGSKA (reference sequence). The CDR3 consists of 13 residues. The CDR3 here is CSASRSSGNTIYF. The DNA for the CDR3 is TGCAGTGCCTCCCGAAGCTCTGGAAACACCATATATTTT.